This T cell receptor (beta chain) was sequenced for a study of blood T cell repertoires in COVID-19. Overall study context: The United States, Italy and Spain were the sources of the acute and convalescent COVID-19 samples. PBMCs, B-cell-depleted T cells, or T cells provided the cDNA or gDNA that made up the material.

The germline gives CDR1 SGHRS, CDR2 YFSETQ. The CDR3 is made up of 11 amino acids. Trimming left V 4 bases short and J 3 bases short, with 4 bases between. In the source study's methods: Estimates of nucleated cell counts were drawn from the amplification of reference gene primers. The table came from immunoSEQ multiplex PCR; TCRdb's copy has only in-frame clones and leaves some out. The V and J calls and clone size were taken over from that table, and D and trimming were inferred from the DNA. Here the sample spans 150,000 to 200,000 clones, approximately 82% being singletons. Sequenced sample: peripheral blood. The TCR sequence derives from a woman older than 75 with acute or convalescent COVID-19. The chain has TRBV5-1 and TRBJ1-1; D unresolved. The CDR3: CASSHDTEAFF. As DNA, the CDR3 is TGCGCCAGCAGCCATGACACTGAAGCTTTCTTT.